This passage covers 20 T cell receptor beta chains from one sample sequenced in a study of T cell responses to AZD1222 COVID-19 vaccine. Clones were sequenced by immunoSEQ multiplex PCR, and TCRdb holds only the in-frame ones, with some missing. Of 25,000 to 35,000 clones listed, roughly 90% were seen once; the top ten hold 1% to 1.5%. The specimen comprised peripheral blood, sampled on day 0 of AZD1222 vaccination. The origin of the receptors is an adult in good health.

This chain joins TRBV5-1 and TRBJ2-5; no clear D gene. Germline CDR1 SGHRS, CDR2 YFSETQ. V was shortened by 2 bases and J by 4 bases, with 6 bases between the two germline ends. This CDR3 contains 12 residues. CDR3 nucleotides: TGCGCCAGCAGCTTCACCGGAGAGACCCAGTACTTC. This encodes CASSFTGETQYF.

The chain joins TRBV18 to TRBJ2-2; 14 positions agree with TRBD2. Germline loops: CDR1 KGHSH, CDR2 LQKENI. Trimming cost V 2 bases and J 6 bases; bases outside gene matches: 5. The CDR3 sequence is 17 residues long. CDR3 nucleotide sequence: TGTGCCAGCTCACCAGTGACTAGCGGGAGGGCTGCCGGGGAGCTGTTTTTT. Its protein product is CASSPVTSGRAAGELFF.

The chain is built from TRBV27 and TRBJ2-1; D not resolved. This CDR3 is 13 amino acids long. With 0 bases removed from V and 7 bases from J, the gap between germline ends came to 7 bases. CDR1 is MNHEY, CDR2 SMNVEV, per germline (reference sequence). CDR3: CASSLSELNEQFF. The CDR3 bases are TGTGCCAGCAGTTTATCGGAGCTTAATGAGCAGTTCTTC.

The CDR3 here is CASSLTGINYGYTF. Here the CDR3 DNA reads TGTGCCAGCAGCTTAACAGGGATTAACTATGGCTACACCTTC. The chain has TRBV11-2 and TRBJ1-2; a weak D match, TRBD1 (6 bases). Germline V gene sequence: CDR1 SGHAT, CDR2 FQNNGV. The germline V and J ends were trimmed by 2 bases and 1 base, with 8 bases remaining between them. The CDR3 sequence is 14 residues long.

J is TRBJ1-6 and V is TRBV30; a weak D match, TRBD1 (6 bases). CDR1 GTSNPN and CDR2 SVGIG come from the germline V gene (reference sequence). This CDR3 comprises 16 residues. V dropped 4 bases and J dropped 7 bases, with 20 bases sitting between them. CDR3 DNA sequence: TGTGCCTGGACCCGAAGGGGGGGGACGGTGAATTCACCCCTCCACTTT. Residues: CAWTRRGGTVNSPLHF.

This chain connects TRBV10-1 to TRBJ1-1; D remains unclear. Germline V gene sequence: CDR1 WNHNN, CDR2 SYGVQD (reference sequence). With 3 bases removed from V and 1 base from J, the gap between germline ends came to 6 bases. The CDR3 has 13 residues. CDR3 region: CASSEQTNTEAFF. Here the CDR3 DNA reads TGCGCCAGCAGTGAACAGACGAACACTGAAGCTTTCTTT.

V usage is TRBV28 and J usage is TRBJ1-5; the D gene is possibly TRBD1 (5 bases). The V and J ends lost 1 base and 2 bases respectively, with 15 bases between them. The CDR3 is 17 residues long. The germline V gene encodes CDR1 MDHEN and CDR2 SYDVKM. In DNA, the CDR3 is TGTGCCAGCAGTTTATTTACGGGGACGGTGGGCAATCAGCCCCAGCATTTT. This translates into CASSLFTGTVGNQPQHF.

The chain is built from TRBV10-3 and TRBJ1-1, with D tentatively TRBD1 (5 bases). The germline gives CDR1 ENHRY, CDR2 SYGVKD. V was trimmed by 6 bases and J by 2 bases, leaving 10 bases between them. The CDR3 has 13 residues. CDR3 loop: CAISKTVNTEAFF. CDR3 coding DNA: TGTGCCATCAGCAAGACAGTTAACACTGAAGCTTTCTTT.

The genes are TRBV27 and TRBJ2-7; tentatively, D is TRBD2 (6 bases). Germline CDR1 and CDR2: MNHEY and SMNVEV (reference sequence). The CDR3 is made up of 13 amino acids. Trimming took off 8 bases at V and 0 bases at J, with 11 bases between the two ends. The CDR3 DNA reads TGTGCCAGCGGAGGGGCGAGCTCCTACGAGCAGTACTTC. Residues: CASGGASSYEQYF.

The rearrangement uses TRBV5-1 and TRBJ1-2; 9 bases agree with TRBD1. CDR3 length: 14 amino acids. Looked up from germline, CDR1 is SGHRS and CDR2 is YFSETQ. V gave up 4 bases and J gave up 5 bases; unmatched junction bases: 6. CDR3 in DNA: TGCGCCAGCAGCCTACAGGGGGCGGAGTATGGCTACACCTTC. It is translated as CASSLQGAEYGYTF.

This chain joins TRBV2 and TRBJ2-5; 8 nucleotides agree with TRBD1. CDR3 length equals 14 residues. J gave up 1 base and V 6 bases, and 4 bases lay outside the gene matches. Per germline, CDR1 SNHLY and CDR2 FYNNEI. CDR3 sequence reads: CASSPDRAQETQYF. The CDR3 nucleotides read TGTGCCAGCAGCCCGGACAGGGCCCAAGAGACCCAGTACTTC. Full variable domain (rest looked up from reference TRBV2 and TRBJ2-5): EPEVTQTPSHQVTQMGQEVILRCVPISNHLYFYWYRQILGQKVEFLVSFYNNEISEKSEIFDDQFSVERPDGSNFTLKIRSTKLEDSAMYFCASSPDRAQETQYFGPGTRLLVL.

The rearrangement links TRBV10-3 to TRBJ2-1; 11 nucleotides align to TRBD2. This CDR3 is built from 16 residues. The J segment lost 0 bases and the V segment lost 3 bases, leaving 1 base of the junction unmatched. Looked up from germline, CDR1 is ENHRY and CDR2 is SYGVKD. CDR3 nucleotides: TGTGCCATCAGTGAAACTAGCGGGAGCTCCTACAATGAGCAGTTCTTC. This codes for CAISETSGSSYNEQFF.

This clone was recorded only once. The chain uses TRBV15 and TRBJ2-7; D is possibly TRBD2 (6 bases). V was clipped by 5 bases and J by 13 bases, with 24 bases between them. CDR1 is LNHNV, CDR2 YYDKDF, per germline (reference sequence). The CDR3 totals 14 residues. The CDR3, as DNA: TGTGCCACCAGCCTTATCCTAGCCGGAGGGGAAGAATACTTC. Its translation: CATSLILAGGEEYF.

The chain carries TRBV7-3 and TRBJ2-1; the match to TRBD2 covers 8 bases. The CDR3 spans 16 residues. From germline, CDR1 is SGHTA and CDR2 FQGTGA. Trimming removed 5 bases from V and 4 bases from J; junction bases left unmatched: 10. The CDR3: CASSPGAGGPYNEQFF. The CDR3 DNA follows: TGTGCCAGCAGCCCCGGGGCGGGAGGACCATACAATGAGCAGTTCTTC.

The V gene is TRBV19, the J gene TRBJ1-5; D may be TRBD1 (5 bases). CDR3 size: 16 residues. The V end was cut by 4 bases, the J end by 0 bases, with 13 bases between. Germline assignment: CDR1 LNHDA and CDR2 SQIVND (reference sequence). The chain's CDR3 is CASSTQGAGSNQPQHF. Here the CDR3 DNA reads TGTGCCAGTAGTACGCAGGGCGCGGGTAGCAATCAGCCCCAGCATTTT.

V is TRBV4-1 and J is TRBJ1-6; tentatively, D is TRBD1 (6 bases). The CDR3 runs 17 residues. CDR1 and CDR2 (germline): MGHRA, YSYEKL. Trimming stripped 6 bases from V and 1 base from J, with 16 bases between. This CDR3 reads CASRRVGGSSYNSPLHF. The CDR3 DNA follows: TGCGCCAGCAGGCGCGTAGGGGGGAGTTCCTATAATTCACCCCTCCACTTT.

This clone was seen a few times. The chain employs TRBV5-8 and TRBJ1-5; TRBD1 matches 8 bases. Germline CDR1 SGHTS, CDR2 YDEGEE. The CDR3 has 17 amino acids. J lost 4 bases, V lost 4 bases, and 13 bases had no gene match. CDR3 in DNA: TGTGCCAGCAGCCCCCTAACCGGGACAGGAGGTAATCAGCCCCAGCATTTT. This sequence encodes CASSPLTGTGGNQPQHF.

The chain combines TRBV18 with TRBJ2-1, with TRBD2 as a possible D gene (5 bases). The CDR3 sequence is 13 residues long. V lost 6 bases to trimming and J lost 7 bases, with 13 bases between them. Germline V gives CDR1 KGHSH, CDR2 LQKENI. The CDR3 nucleotides are TGTGCCAGCTCTTACCTAGGGAGTAATGAGCAGTTCTTC. Encoded protein: CASSYLGSNEQFF.

The chain links TRBV5-6 to TRBJ1-1; D is uncertain. V gave up 1 base and J gave up 2 bases, with 12 bases separating them. CDR1 SGHDT and CDR2 YYEEEE come from the germline V gene. The CDR3 has 15 amino acids. CDR3: CASSLYGRVNTEAFF. The CDR3 region has the DNA TGTGCCAGCAGCTTGTATGGACGGGTCAACACTGAAGCTTTCTTT.

The rearrangement uses TRBV9 and TRBJ1-1; no definite D call. Looked up from germline, CDR1 is SGDLS and CDR2 is YYNGEE. The CDR3 has 13 residues. V gave up 1 base and J gave up 7 bases, with 11 bases separating them. The CDR3 sequence is CASSVFPKNEAFF. In DNA form, the CDR3 reads TGTGCCAGCAGCGTATTCCCCAAAAATGAAGCTTTCTTT.